The 30 T cell receptor beta chains below all came from one sample that was sequenced in a study of cytomegalovirus exposure and HLA in healthy donors. The PCR ran on 60 Vbeta and 13 Jbeta primers. The method was immunoSEQ multiplex PCR; TCRdb's version includes in-frame clones alone and lacks a portion of them. This sample has about 130,000 clones, with around 72% found just once. Material for sequencing was PBMCs. The source is a woman aged 40 to 55 in good health and CMV-seronegative.

This clone occurred once. V usage is TRBV7-2 and J usage is TRBJ2-7; TRBD2 matches 10 bases. The CDR3 contains 15 residues. V dropped 6 bases and J dropped 1; count of bases not matched to a gene: 6. Germline V CDR1 and CDR2: SGHTA, FQGNSA. CDR3 DNA sequence: TGTGCCAGCAGTTTGAGCGGGGGGGGGTCCTACGAGCAGTACTTC. It codes for CASSLSGGGSYEQYF.

The chain links TRBV2 to TRBJ1-1; a weak D match, TRBD1 (5 bases). Germline V CDR1 and CDR2: SNHLY, FYNNEI. This CDR3 is 14 amino acids long. V gave up 3 bases and J gave up 5 bases, with 13 bases separating them. The CDR3 loop reads CASSEGPAMTEAFF. The CDR3 DNA reads TGTGCCAGCAGTGAGGGGCCTGCGATGACTGAAGCTTTCTTT.

The V call is TRBV9, the J call TRBJ2-5, with D tentatively TRBD1 (6 bases). Trimming cost V 3 bases and J 4 bases, with 16 bases left between them. Looked up from germline, CDR1 is SGDLS and CDR2 is YYNGEE. CDR3 length equals 15 residues. The CDR3 nucleotides are TGTGCCAGCAGCGCCCCCGGGGCAGGGGTAGAGACCCAGTACTTC. Amino acid sequence: CASSAPGAGVETQYF.

V usage is TRBV5-1 and J usage is TRBJ2-5, with 10 bases fitting TRBD1. Trimming cost V 4 bases and J 5 bases; bases outside gene matches: 8. The CDR3 extends over 15 amino acids. Germline CDR1 reads SGHRS; CDR2 reads YFSETQ. The CDR3 is CASSLRTGGEETQYF. The DNA of the CDR3 is TGCGCCAGCAGCCTCCGGACAGGGGGAGAGGAGACCCAGTACTTC.

The J gene is TRBJ1-2, the V gene TRBV21-1; TRBD1, the table's D call, was not compared with the DNA. TRBV21-1 is recorded as a pseudogene. This CDR3 spans 15 amino acids. For the CDR3, the DNA is TGTGCCAGCAGCAGGGCTGGACAAGGTAAAGATGGCTACACCTTC. Amino acids: CASSRAGQGKDGYTF.

V gene TRBV11-2 combines with J gene TRBJ1-3, with a weak D call TRBD1 (6 bases). CDR1 and CDR2 from the germline V gene are SGHAT and FQNNGV. The CDR3 is made up of 15 amino acids. Trimming pared 1 base from V and 2 bases from J, leaving 9 bases between. This CDR3 reads CASSLAPGAGNTIYF. The CDR3 nucleotides read TGTGCCAGCAGCTTAGCCCCAGGGGCTGGAAACACCATATATTTT.

The chain joins TRBV11-2 to TRBJ2-3; no clear D. Germline V gene sequence: CDR1 SGHAT, CDR2 FQNNGV. The CDR3 totals 15 residues. The ends were cut back, 2 bases at V and 0 bases at J, with 9 bases in the middle. The CDR3 DNA reads TGTGCCAGCAGCTTAAGGCGGTCTAGCACAGATACGCAGTATTTT. This translates into CASSLRRSSTDTQYF.

The V call is TRBV2, the J call TRBJ1-2, with TRBD1 identical over 7 bases. The V and J ends lost 4 bases and 8 bases, in that order; junction bases with no gene match: 4. The CDR3 covers 12 residues. The germline V gene has CDR1 SNHLY and CDR2 FYNNEI. In nucleotides, the CDR3 is TGTGCCAGCAGTGTCGACAGGGTCGGCTACACCTTC. Its protein is CASSVDRVGYTF.

Concerning this clone itself: Mismatch with germline at one junction end may stem from a read error. The chain recombines TRBV5-4 with TRBJ2-6; 9 nucleotides match TRBD1. The CDR3 contains 18 residues. Germline assignment: CDR1 SGHNT and CDR2 YYREEE (reference sequence). CDR3 in amino acids: CASSLEDRGVSGANGLTF. CDR3 sequence (DNA): TGTGCCAGCAGCTTGGAAGACAGGGGGGTATCTGGGGCCAACGGCCTGACTTTC.

J is TRBJ1-1 and V is TRBV29-1; TRBD1 is a possible D gene (6 bases). The CDR3 is made up of 13 amino acids. V dropped 1 base and J dropped 8 bases, with 14 bases sitting between them. Germline CDR1 and CDR2: SQVTM and ANQGSEA. The CDR3 DNA sequence: TGCAGCGTTGAAGTGGTTGGGCAGGGGGAAGCTTTCTTT. The encoded protein is CSVEVVGQGEAFF.

This clone has just a few counts. The chain joins TRBV2 to TRBJ2-7; D is unresolved. CDR3 length: 11 amino acids. V was cut by 6 bases and J by 5 bases, with 8 bases left in between. Germline values: CDR1 SNHLY, CDR2 FYNNEI. DNA for the CDR3: TGTGCCAGCAGGCGGAGCCACGAGCAGTACTTC. Amino acids: CASRRSHEQYF.

The chain couples TRBV28 to TRBJ2-7; weak D call: TRBD1 (6 bases). The CDR3 has 14 amino acids. The V gene's germline CDR1 is MDHEN and CDR2 SYDVKM. Between the trimmed V and J ends, which lost 3 bases and 3 bases, there was a span of 12 bases. CDR3 in amino acids: CASSFVGAVYEQYF. In DNA, the CDR3 is TGTGCCAGCAGTTTTGTGGGGGCGGTCTACGAGCAGTACTTC.

CDR3 DNA: TGTGCCAGCAACGGGAACGGGGAGCTGTTTTTT. Protein: CASNGNGELFF. The chain links TRBV27 to TRBJ2-2; maybe TRBD2 (5 bases). Deletions cut 7 bases from V and 7 bases from J, with 7 bases between. Germline V gives CDR1 MNHEY, CDR2 SMNVEV (reference sequence). The CDR3 contains 11 residues.

The V gene is TRBV6-1, the J gene TRBJ2-7; D may be TRBD1 (6 bases). The CDR3 loop spans 14 amino acids. Trimming removed 6 bases at V and 0 bases at J, with 12 bases between. Germline CDR1 and CDR2: MNHNS and SASEGT. The CDR3 region has the DNA TGTGCCAGCAGGGGCTGGACAGACTCCTACGAGCAGTACTTC. It is translated as CASRGWTDSYEQYF.

CDR3: CASSRQLGSEQYF. Here the CDR3 DNA reads TGTGCCAGCAGTCGTCAACTAGGCTCCGAGCAGTACTTC. The chain has TRBV6-6 and TRBJ2-7, with TRBD2 as a possible D gene (5 bases). Germline-derived CDR1 and CDR2 are MNHNY and SVGAGI (reference sequence). The V gene lost 5 bases and the J gene lost 6 bases, with 14 bases spanning the gap. This CDR3 comprises 13 residues.

The chain is built from TRBV18 and TRBJ1-1; weak D call: TRBD1 (5 bases). The V and J ends lost 2 bases and 4 bases respectively, with 20 bases between them. This CDR3 spans 17 amino acids. CDR1 is KGHSH and CDR2 is LQKENI in the germline V gene. CDR3 amino acids: CASSPSDDSVGGTEAFF. The CDR3 DNA reads TGTGCCAGCTCACCATCCGACGACTCAGTGGGGGGCACTGAAGCTTTCTTT.

The chain links TRBV6-5 to TRBJ1-2, with no clear D. Germline values: CDR1 MNHEY, CDR2 SVGAGI. Trimming stripped 6 bases from V and 4 bases from J, with 18 bases between. This CDR3 has 15 amino acids. The CDR3 DNA reads as TGTGCCAGCAGGCCCCAATACCGGGTGGGCTATGGCTACACCTTC. Residues: CASRPQYRVGYGYTF.

The J gene is TRBJ2-5, the V gene TRBV5-1, with 11 bases aligning to TRBD1. The J call may be wrong; the DNA end is better matched by TRBJ2-7. This CDR3 is built from 16 residues. Germline CDR1 is SGHRS and CDR2 is YFSETQ. The CDR3, as DNA: TGCGCCAGCAGCTTCGTAGCCGGACAGGGGGCAAGCGAGCAGTACTTC. Protein product: CASSFVAGQGASEQYF.

The chain is built from TRBV5-6 and TRBJ2-1; 8 bases agree with TRBD1. Germline V CDR1 and CDR2: SGHDT, YYEEEE. The J segment lost 5 bases and the V segment lost 4 bases, leaving 5 bases of the junction unmatched. CDR3 length equals 14 residues. The DNA for the CDR3 is TGTGCCAGCAGCACGGACAGGGCGGACAATGAGCAGTTCTTC. Amino acid sequence: CASSTDRADNEQFF.

J is TRBJ2-3 and V is TRBV28, with D possibly TRBD1 on 6 matching bases. Trimming shortened V by 2 bases and J by 5 bases, and 14 bases separated the two germline ends. This CDR3 spans 15 amino acids. Germline CDR1 MDHEN, CDR2 SYDVKM. This chain's CDR3 is CASSLITGKEDTQYF. The CDR3 bases are TGTGCCAGCAGTTTAATAACAGGGAAGGAAGATACGCAGTATTTT.

The V call is TRBV7-2, the J call TRBJ2-1, with a possible D match to TRBD2 (6 bases). CDR1 and CDR2 from the germline V gene are SGHTA and FQGNSA. This CDR3 region has 16 residues. The V gene lost 5 bases and the J gene lost 7 bases, with 21 bases spanning the gap. CDR3 bases: TGTGCCAGCAGCCGACGAATCCCGGGACTCCCTAATGAGCAGTTCTTC. Encoded protein: CASSRRIPGLPNEQFF.

The CDR3 sequence: CASILGWRLDEQYF. The CDR3 region has the DNA TGCGCCAGCATCCTGGGTTGGAGATTGGACGAGCAGTACTTC. The V call is TRBV5-1, the J call TRBJ2-7; no firm D call. CDR3 length: 14 residues. The V and J ends lost 6 bases and 5 bases respectively, with 18 bases between them. Germline V lookup: CDR1 SGHRS, CDR2 YFSETQ.

The genes are TRBV19 and TRBJ2-1; TRBD2 is a possible D gene (5 bases). The CDR3 runs to 14 residues. Trimming left V 6 bases short and J 0 bases short, with 9 bases between. CDR1 and CDR2 (germline): LNHDA, SQIVND (reference sequence). The CDR3 bases are TGTGCCAGTAGGGAGCGGAGCTCCTACAATGAGCAGTTCTTC. Translating it yields CASRERSSYNEQFF.

CDR3 DNA sequence: TGTGCCTGGGGCCGGGGGGGCGCAAGCCAAGAGACCCAGTACTTC. Translated, it gives CAWGRGGASQETQYF. The rearrangement links TRBV30 to TRBJ2-5, with 8 bases aligning to TRBD2. CDR3 length equals 15 residues. Per the germline V gene, CDR1 is GTSNPN and CDR2 is SVGIG (reference sequence). After removal of 5 bases from V and 1 base from J, the junction contained 9 bases not matched to a gene.

The rearrangement links TRBV7-2 to TRBJ1-1, with 7 positions matching TRBD1. V was clipped by 5 bases and J by 2 bases; unmatched bases: 5. There are 14 residues in the CDR3. CDR1 is SGHTA and CDR2 is FQGNSA in the germline V gene. CDR3 nucleotide sequence: TGTGCCAGCAGCGGCAGACAGGGCAACACTGAAGCTTTCTTT. Translating it yields CASSGRQGNTEAFF.

The chain recombines TRBV7-9 with TRBJ2-3; 10 bases are shared with TRBD2. Unmatched junction bases numbered 3, after V lost 1 base and J lost 2 bases. The CDR3 runs to 16 residues. Germline V lookup: CDR1 SEHNR, CDR2 FQNEAQ (reference sequence). The CDR3 sequence is CASSLGTSGLTDTQYF. As DNA, the CDR3 is TGTGCCAGCAGCTTAGGGACTAGCGGACTCACAGATACGCAGTATTTT.

The chain is built from TRBV5-1 and TRBJ2-1; TRBD1 might be the D (6 bases). Germline V gene lookup returns CDR1 SGHRS and CDR2 YFSETQ. This CDR3 region has 15 residues. V lost 3 bases, J lost 4 bases, and 14 bases lay in between. The CDR3 sequence: CASSSYRDTYNEQFF. The CDR3 region has the DNA TGCGCCAGCAGCTCTTACCGGGACACTTACAATGAGCAGTTCTTC.

This clone was seen a single time. The chain has TRBV5-8 and TRBJ2-7; weak D call: TRBD1 (6 bases). Trimming removed 4 bases from V and 4 bases from J, with 12 bases in between. The CDR3 spans 13 residues. The V gene's germline CDR1 is SGHTS and CDR2 YDEGEE. The CDR3 is CASSLTGMYEQYF. The CDR3 DNA follows: TGTGCCAGCAGCCTGACAGGAATGTACGAGCAGTACTTC.

The chain has TRBV15 and TRBJ1-2; TRBD1 might be the D (6 bases). The V and J ends lost 2 bases and 7 bases respectively, with 14 bases between them. CDR3 length: 14 amino acids. Germline V lookup: CDR1 LNHNV, CDR2 YYDKDF (reference sequence). The chain's CDR3 is CATSRPRDIGGYTF. CDR3 sequence (DNA): TGTGCCACCAGCAGACCCCGGGACATTGGTGGCTACACCTTC.

This clone came up a few times. V gene TRBV5-1 combines with J gene TRBJ2-7; the D is unclear. CDR3 size: 14 residues. Trimming cost V 0 bases and J 2 bases, with 9 bases left between them. CDR1 is SGHRS, CDR2 YFSETQ, per germline. The CDR3, as DNA: TGCGCCAGCAGCTTGGATCCACAAACCTACGAGCAGTACTTC. This translates into CASSLDPQTYEQYF.